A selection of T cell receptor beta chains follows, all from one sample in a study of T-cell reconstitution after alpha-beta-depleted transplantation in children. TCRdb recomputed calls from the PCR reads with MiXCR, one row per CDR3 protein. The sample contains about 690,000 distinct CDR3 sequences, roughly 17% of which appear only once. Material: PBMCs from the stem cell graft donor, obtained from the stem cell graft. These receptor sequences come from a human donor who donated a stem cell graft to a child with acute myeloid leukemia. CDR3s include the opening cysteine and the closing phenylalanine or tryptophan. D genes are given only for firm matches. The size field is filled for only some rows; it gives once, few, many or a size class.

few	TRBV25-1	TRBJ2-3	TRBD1	TGTGCCAGCAGTGAATATTTCTCTGGACAGGTCACAGATACGCAGTATTTT	CASSEYFSGQVTDTQYF
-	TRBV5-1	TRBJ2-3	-	TGCGCCAGCAGCAATCTGGGTGGACCCGACCCCACAGATACGCAGTATTTT	CASSNLGGPDPTDTQYF
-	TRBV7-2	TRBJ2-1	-	TGTGCCAGCATCTCCGAAGTGCAGACCTACAATGAGCAGTTCTTC	CASISEVQTYNEQFF
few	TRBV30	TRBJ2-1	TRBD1	TGTGCCTGCGGACAGGGAGGAGAGCAGTTCTTC	CACGQGGEQFF
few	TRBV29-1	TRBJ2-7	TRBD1	TGCAGCGTGAGGACAGGGGGCCCCTACGAGCAGTACTTC	CSVRTGGPYEQYF
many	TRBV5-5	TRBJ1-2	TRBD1	TGTGCCAGCTCCACTCCGGACAGGGGGCGCGACGGCTATGGCTACACCTTC	CASSTPDRGRDGYGYTF
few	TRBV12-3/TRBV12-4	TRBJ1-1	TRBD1	TGTGCCAGCAGACCAGACAGGGGAAGAACTGAAGCTTTCTTT	CASRPDRGRTEAFF
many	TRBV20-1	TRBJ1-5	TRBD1	TGCAGTGCTAGCTTTGGGACAGCCTATAGCAATCAGCCCCAGCATTTT	CSASFGTAYSNQPQHF
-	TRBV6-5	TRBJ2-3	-	TGTGCCAGCAGTTACGCTGGGGCTAGCACAGATACGCAGTATTTT	CASSYAGASTDTQYF
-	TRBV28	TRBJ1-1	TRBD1	TGTGCCAGCAGTTTTTGGGCAGGGGGGAACACTGAAGCTTTCTTT	CASSFWAGGNTEAFF
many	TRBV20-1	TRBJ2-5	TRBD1	TGCAGTGCTCAGGGGGTCCAAGAGACCCAGTACTTC	CSAQGVQETQYF
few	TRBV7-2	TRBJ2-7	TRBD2	TGTGCCAGCAGGGATAGCGGGGGGGGTGAGCAGTACTTC	CASRDSGGGEQYF
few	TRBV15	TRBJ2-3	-	TGTGCCACCAGCACAAGACCCACAGATACGCAGTATTTT	CATSTRPTDTQYF
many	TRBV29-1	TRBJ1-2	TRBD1	TGCAGCGTTGTTTACAGGGGACACTATGGCTACACCTTC	CSVVYRGHYGYTF
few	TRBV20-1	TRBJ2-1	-	TGCAGTGCTAGAGATTGGGGGGGGCCAGGGAATGAGCAGTTCTTC	CSARDWGGPGNEQFF
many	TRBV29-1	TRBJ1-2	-	TGCAGCGTCAACAGGGAAGACTATGGCTACACCTTC	CSVNREDYGYTF
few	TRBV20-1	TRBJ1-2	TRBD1	TGCAGTGCTAGGGACAGGCGCCAGGCGAGCTATGGCTACACCTTC	CSARDRRQASYGYTF
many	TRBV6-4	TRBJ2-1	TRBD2	TGTGCCAGCAGTCCCGGGACTAGCGGGGGCAATGAGCAGTTCTTC	CASSPGTSGGNEQFF
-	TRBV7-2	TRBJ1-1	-	TGTGCCAGCAGCTTAGCGCGTATGGGCCAGATGAACACTGAAGCTTTCTTT	CASSLARMGQMNTEAFF
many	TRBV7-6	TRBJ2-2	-	TGTGCCAGCAGCCGCCGGAACCCCGGGGAGCTGTTTTTT	CASSRRNPGELFF
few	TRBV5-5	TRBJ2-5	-	TGTGCCAGCAGCCACCGCAGGGGTCAGCAAGAGACCCAGTACTTC	CASSHRRGQQETQYF
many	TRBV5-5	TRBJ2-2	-	TGTGCCAGCAGCTTGAGGGTAACCGGGGAGCTGTTTTTT	CASSLRVTGELFF
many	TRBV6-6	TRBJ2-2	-	TGTGCCAGCAGTTCCCTAGCCGGGGAGCTGTTTTTT	CASSSLAGELFF
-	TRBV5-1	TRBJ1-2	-	TGCGCCAGCAGCTTGTCCCAGGGCGCGTATGGCTACACCTTC	CASSLSQGAYGYTF
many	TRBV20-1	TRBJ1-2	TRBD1	TGCAGTGCTTCCGGACAGGAAGGAGCTAACTATGGCTACACCTTC	CSASGQEGANYGYTF
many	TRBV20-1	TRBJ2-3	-	TGCAGTTACGACAGACCCAGCACAGATACGCAGTATTTT	CSYDRPSTDTQYF
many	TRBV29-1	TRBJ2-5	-	TGCAGCGTAGACTTAGCGGTTCAAGAGACCCAGTACTTC	CSVDLAVQETQYF
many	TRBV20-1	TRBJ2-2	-	TGCAGTGCTACGACCGGACAGCAATCGGAGCTGTTTTTT	CSATTGQQSELFF
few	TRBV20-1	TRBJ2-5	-	TGCAGTGCTGGAGAGGGGGGGGGAGGGGGAGAGACCCAGTACTTC	CSAGEGGGGGETQYF
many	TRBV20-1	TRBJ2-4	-	TGCAGTGCTAGAGATCCCCAAGTGAACATTCAGTACTTC	CSARDPQVNIQYF
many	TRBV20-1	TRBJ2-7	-	TGCAGTGCTAGTGGGGGGGCCTCCTCCTACGAGCAGTACTTC	CSASGGASSYEQYF
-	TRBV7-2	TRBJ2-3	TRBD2	TGTGCCAGCAGCTTAGCGGGACTAGCGGGAATAACCACAGATACGCAGTATTTT	CASSLAGLAGITTDTQYF
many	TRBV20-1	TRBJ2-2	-	TGCAGTGCTAGAGATGAAGGGACGGGGGCGTACACCGGGGAGCTGTTTTTT	CSARDEGTGAYTGELFF
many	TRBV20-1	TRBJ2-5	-	TGCAGTGCTAGAGTAATAGCGTTTGAGACCCAGTACTTC	CSARVIAFETQYF
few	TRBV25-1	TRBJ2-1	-	TGTGCCAGCAGTGTACTCAGGTGGCAGGGCAATGAGCAGTTCTTC	CASSVLRWQGNEQFF
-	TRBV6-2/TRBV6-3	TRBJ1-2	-	TGTGCCAGCAGTTACTCGACAGGTCCCCTCCACTATGGCTACACCTTC	CASSYSTGPLHYGYTF
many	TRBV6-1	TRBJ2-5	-	TGTGCCAGCGGGTGGAGAGCCCAAGAGACCCAGTACTTC	CASGWRAQETQYF
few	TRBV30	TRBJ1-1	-	TGTGCCTGGTCTTCTCAGACTGAAGCTTTCTTT	CAWSSQTEAFF
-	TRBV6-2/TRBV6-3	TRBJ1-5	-	TGTGCCAGCAGCCCCCTTGGATCGGGCAATCAGCCCCAGCATTTT	CASSPLGSGNQPQHF
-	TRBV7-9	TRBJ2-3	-	TGTGCCAGCACCACCTGGGCGGGCAGAGACACAGATACGCAGTATTTT	CASTTWAGRDTDTQYF
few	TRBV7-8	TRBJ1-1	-	TGTGCCAGCAGCTTAGGTACAGGTACTTACACTGAAGCTTTCTTT	CASSLGTGTYTEAFF
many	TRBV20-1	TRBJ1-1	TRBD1	TGCAGTGCTAGACGAACAGGGGACACTGAAGCTTTCTTT	CSARRTGDTEAFF